This paragraph reports one T cell receptor beta chain. Its antigen remains unidentified. Here immunoSEQ multiplex PCR was the method, and the copy in TCRdb shows in-frame clones only, minus some. The sample has 85,000 to 130,000 clones, roughly 87% seen once. This specimen belongs to a study of graft-versus-host responses after intestinal transplantation. Background on the study: Recipients across the board were started on anti-thymocyte globulin induction, then kept on tacrolimus and steroids for about 3 years. Study-wide results and caveats: Across patients carrying graft-donor T cell macrochimerism, allografts held high graft-versus-host to host-versus-graft clonal ratios. GvH clones occurred in recipient marrow; some first appeared in ileum or blood.

This receptor was identified in a human donor who received an intestinal transplant. The sample consisted of unstimulated CD4+ T cells sorted from spleen or lymph node cells, taken before intestinal transplant.

The CDR3 here is CASSSTLTGFYEQYF. The CDR3 nucleotides are TGTGCCAGCAGCTCCACCCTGACAGGATTCTACGAGCAGTACTTC. The V gene is TRBV6-5, the J gene TRBJ2-7; D might be TRBD1 (6 bases). Germline V CDR1 and CDR2: MNHEY, SVGAGI. This CDR3 is 15 amino acids long. The V end lost 6 bases, the J end lost 3 bases, and 18 bases lay between the germline ends.